This TCR beta chain is drawn from a study of OX40 agonist ivuxolimab in advanced cancers. TCRdb's copy holds only in-frame clones and misses some; the assay was immunoSEQ multiplex PCR. Of more than 80,000 clones in the sample, about 90% were seen once. The CDR3 is made up of 14 amino acids. Looked up from germline, CDR1 is GTSNPN and CDR2 is SVGIG (reference sequence). The V and J ends lost 0 bases and 1 base respectively, with 10 bases between them. This clone was detected only once. The chain carries TRBV30 and TRBJ2-7; maybe TRBD1 (6 bases). Sequenced here: CD4+ or CD8+ T cells sorted from blood, sampled in a trial of the OX40 agonist ivuxolimab. This receptor was taken from an adult with an advanced solid tumor such as melanoma, head and neck, liver or kidney cancer. Here the CDR3 DNA reads TGTGCCTGGAGTGTAGGTCAGGGGTCCTACGAGCAGTACTTC. It codes for CAWSVGQGSYEQYF.